The 30 T cell receptor beta chains below were found in one sample sequenced in a study of blood T cells in healthy people across ages. Alongside a J-beta primer mix, a sample-barcoded 5' primer served in a second PCR lasting roughly 7 to 12 cycles. Via MiXCR, TCRdb re-called the 5' RACE reads, giving one row per CDR3 protein. Of around 500,000 distinct CDR3 sequences listed, around 50% are singletons. The material sequenced was blood. The receptor source for this set is a man older than 75 in good health.

The chain is built from TRBV7-2 and TRBJ2-5; 9 nucleotides match TRBD2. The CDR3 totals 17 residues. CDR1 is SGHTA, CDR2 FQGNSA, per germline. J gave up 4 bases and V 4 bases, and 13 bases lay outside the gene matches. CDR3 residues: CASSWGGSGRMGETQYF. In DNA, the CDR3 is TGTGCCAGCAGCTGGGGTGGTAGCGGGAGAATGGGAGAGACCCAGTACTTC.

This chain joins TRBV7-3 and TRBJ2-5; TRBD2 is a possible D gene (9 bases). Germline lookup yields CDR1 SGHTA and CDR2 FQGTGA. V was trimmed by 4 bases and J by 5 bases, leaving 17 bases between them. The CDR3 spans 15 residues. The CDR3 here is CASSSGGGRAETQYF. The CDR3 DNA sequence: TGTGCCAGCAGCTCAGGGGGCGGGAGGGCGGAGACCCAGTACTTC. The whole variable domain, filled in from reference TRBV7-3 and TRBJ2-5, reads GAGVSQTPSNKVTEKGKYVELRCDPISGHTALYWYRQSLGQGPEFLIYFQGTGAADDSGLPNDRFFAVRPEGSVSTLKIQRTERGDSAVYLCASSSGGGRAETQYFGPGTRLLVL.

This clonotype was counted at least ten times. The chain couples TRBV29-1 to TRBJ2-1, with 15 bases lining up with TRBD2. The CDR3 covers 15 residues. The germline CDR1 and CDR2 sequences are SQVTM and ANQGSEA. The junction had 5 bases not matched to a gene; V was cut back by 4 bases and J by 7 bases. The CDR3 spells CSVVGLAGGPNEQFF. In DNA, the CDR3 is TGCAGCGTTGTAGGACTAGCGGGGGGGCCGAATGAGCAGTTCTTC.

V is TRBV6-2 or TRBV6-3 and J is TRBJ2-1; 8 nucleotides match TRBD2. From germline, CDR1 is MNHEY and CDR2 SVGEGT. The CDR3 covers 17 residues. The trim removed 6 bases at V and 5 bases at J, leaving 15 bases unmatched. CDR3 nucleotides: TGTGCCAGCAGCTACCCCGGACTAGCCACCAACCACAATGAGCAGTTCTTC. Its protein is CASSYPGLATNHNEQFF.

This clonotype was found many times. J is TRBJ2-3 and V is TRBV6-5; 9 nucleotides agree with TRBD1. This CDR3 has 16 amino acids. The germline V gene has CDR1 MNHEY and CDR2 SVGAGI. The trim removed 10 bases at V and 4 bases at J, leaving 15 bases unmatched. CDR3 in amino acids: CATTRGGQGLADTQYF. CDR3 DNA: TGTGCCACTACGCGCGGGGGACAGGGTTTAGCAGATACGCAGTATTTT.

This chain joins TRBV7-2 and TRBJ2-3; 11 nucleotides agree with TRBD2. V shed 5 bases and J 4 bases; nucleotides not matched to a gene: 8. Germline V gene lookup returns CDR1 SGHTA and CDR2 FQGNSA. The CDR3 contains 16 residues. CDR3 sequence (DNA): TGTGCCAGCAGCGCCCGTACTAGCGGGAGTGCAGATACGCAGTATTTT. Its translation: CASSARTSGSADTQYF.

This clonotype was seen a few times. This may come from a read error, since a much larger clone is one base off. This rearrangement joins TRBV6-6 to TRBJ2-5; D unresolved. The V and J ends lost 2 bases and 5 bases respectively, with 12 bases between them. Germline V lookup: CDR1 MNHNY, CDR2 SVGAGI (reference sequence). The CDR3 is 14 amino acids. The CDR3 reads CASSYAIEYETQYF. The CDR3 DNA follows: TGTGCCAGCAGTTACGCGATAGAGTACGAGACCCAGTACTTC.

This clonotype occurred once. V is TRBV29-1 and J is TRBJ1-2, with D possibly matching TRBD1 (6 bases). In germline, CDR1 is SQVTM, CDR2 ANQGSEA. The ends were cut back, 6 bases at V and 3 bases at J, with 14 bases in the middle. This CDR3 contains 13 residues. The CDR3 coding sequence is TGCAGCGTCGGGAACAGGGAGGACTATGGCTACACCTTC. Its translation: CSVGNREDYGYTF.

There are many counts of this clonotype. The chain joins TRBV6-5 to TRBJ2-6; possibly TRBD1 for D (5 bases). The V gene lost 6 bases and the J gene lost 0 bases, with 9 bases spanning the gap. Per the germline V gene, CDR1 is MNHEY and CDR2 is SVGAGI. The CDR3 consists of 15 residues. The CDR3: CASSRDSSGANVLTF. CDR3 nucleotides: TGTGCCAGCAGCCGAGACAGCTCTGGGGCCAACGTCCTGACTTTC.

This chain connects TRBV7-7 to TRBJ1-1; D gene unclear. The CDR3 spans 12 residues. CDR1 is SSHAT and CDR2 is FNYEAQ in the germline V gene (reference sequence). The CDR3 spells CASHRMNTEAFF. CDR3 nucleotides: TGTGCTAGTCACCGGATGAACACTGAAGCTTTCTTT.

This clonotype was recorded at least ten times. This chain connects TRBV6-6 to TRBJ2-3; 10 bases fit TRBD1. The CDR3 sequence is 14 residues long. Losses at the gene ends were 6 bases for V and 3 bases for J; bases not matched to a gene: 3. The germline gives CDR1 MNHNY, CDR2 SVGAGI (reference sequence). The CDR3 nucleotides are TGTGCCAGCAGACCGGGACAGGGGACAGATACGCAGTATTTT. Protein sequence: CASRPGQGTDTQYF.

This clonotype has a handful of counts. A much larger clone is a single base away; this may be a read error. V is TRBV6-5 and J is TRBJ2-7, with D perhaps TRBD2 (6 bases). Germline CDR1 MNHEY, CDR2 SVGAGI. The V and J ends lost 6 bases and 2 bases respectively, with 14 bases between them. The CDR3 loop spans 14 amino acids. The CDR3 sequence: CASRWTGDPYEQYF. CDR3 sequence (DNA): TGTGCCAGCAGGTGGACGGGGGACCCCTACGAGCAGTACTTC.

There are a few counts of this clonotype. The V gene is TRBV9, the J gene TRBJ2-7; tentatively, D is TRBD1 (6 bases). CDR1 is SGDLS, CDR2 YYNGEE, per germline. Trimming shortened V by 0 bases and J by 2 bases, and 12 bases separated the two germline ends. This CDR3 spans 15 amino acids. The CDR3 loop is CASSVDRDTAYEQYF. CDR3 coding DNA: TGTGCCAGCAGCGTAGACCGGGACACTGCCTACGAGCAGTACTTC.

The CDR3 loop is CASSLTGINSPLHF. Here the CDR3 DNA reads TGTGCCAGCAGCCTTACAGGGATTAATTCACCCCTCCACTTT. The chain has TRBV7-2 and TRBJ1-6; TRBD1 might be the D (6 bases). Germline V lookup: CDR1 SGHTA, CDR2 FQGNSA. The V gene lost 5 bases and the J gene lost 6 bases, with 11 bases spanning the gap. The length of the CDR3 is 14 residues.

This clonotype appeared a few times. The chain has TRBV5-1 and TRBJ2-7, with D possibly matching TRBD1 (5 bases). This CDR3 contains 14 residues. Trimming took 0 bases from V and 4 from J, leaving 11 bases between them. Germline-derived CDR1 and CDR2 are SGHRS and YFSETQ. The CDR3 region has the DNA TGCGCCAGCAGCTTGGGATCAGGGAATTACGAGCAGTACTTC. It is translated as CASSLGSGNYEQYF.

The chain has TRBV29-1 and TRBJ2-5, with D possibly matching TRBD2 (5 bases). The CDR3 loop spans 11 amino acids. Germline CDR1 and CDR2: SQVTM and ANQGSEA. Trimming left V 7 bases short and J 7 bases short, with 13 bases between. The CDR3 sequence is CSAGRIGTQYF. DNA for the CDR3: TGCAGCGCGGGGAGAATAGGGACCCAGTACTTC.

Points on this clonotype: A much larger clone lies one base from this, so it may be a read error. The V call is TRBV7-9, the J call TRBJ2-1; D not certain. The end of the DNA is better explained by TRBJ2-7, so the J call may be wrong. The CDR3 runs 12 residues. Germline V gives CDR1 SEHNR, CDR2 FQNEAQ (reference sequence). In nucleotides, the CDR3 is TGTGCCAGCAGCTGGGGTTACAATGAGCAGTACTTC. Protein sequence: CASSWGYNEQYF.

CDR3: CSVERPALDEQYF. CDR3 in DNA: TGCAGCGTTGAACGGCCAGCGCTCGACGAGCAGTACTTC. The J gene is TRBJ2-5, the V gene TRBV29-1; no clear D gene. TRBJ2-7 explains the end of the DNA better; the J call may be wrong. CDR3 length: 13 amino acids. CDR1 and CDR2 from the germline V gene are SQVTM and ANQGSEA.

In this sample, this clonotype turned up a few times. This chain joins TRBV20-1 and TRBJ2-7, with 13 bases matching TRBD2. The V and J ends lost 5 bases and 2 bases, in that order; junction bases with no gene match: 3. The CDR3 has 14 residues. Germline V lookup: CDR1 DFQATT, CDR2 SNEGSKA (reference sequence). The CDR3 nucleotides are TGCAGTGCTCCAGGGACTAGCGGGGCCTACGAGCAGTACTTC. Translating gives CSAPGTSGAYEQYF.

The chain carries TRBV2 and TRBJ2-6; unclear D gene. Looked up from germline, CDR1 is SNHLY and CDR2 is FYNNEI. Trimming stripped 6 bases from V and 0 bases from J, with 12 bases between. CDR3 size: 16 residues. This chain's CDR3 is CASSEQRSSGANVLTF. The DNA of the CDR3 is TGTGCCAGCAGCGAACAACGAAGCTCTGGGGCCAACGTCCTGACTTTC.

This clonotype was seen only a few times. At one boundary the junction diverges from the germline segment, which might be a read error. CDR3 coding DNA: TGTGCCAGCAGGGCTCGGGAAGGCTCCTACAATGAACAGTTCTTC. This translates into CASRAREGSYNEQFF. The V call is TRBV6-6, the J call TRBJ2-1; tentative D call: TRBD2 (5 bases). The CDR3 length is 15 residues. Germline V gene sequence: CDR1 MNHNY, CDR2 SVGAGI (reference sequence).

The chain uses TRBV19 and TRBJ1-2; D ambiguous. The germline CDR1 and CDR2 sequences are LNHDA and SQIVND (reference sequence). V was clipped by 2 bases and J by 2 bases, with 12 bases between them. This CDR3 region has 15 residues. The chain's CDR3 is CASSIKPGGNYGYTF. CDR3 coding DNA: TGTGCCAGTAGTATAAAACCTGGTGGGAACTATGGCTACACCTTC.

The chain recombines TRBV7-2 with TRBJ1-4, with D maybe TRBD1 (6 bases). There are 14 residues in the CDR3. Germline values: CDR1 SGHTA, CDR2 FQGNSA. The V and J ends lost 4 bases and 3 bases respectively, with 9 bases between them. The CDR3 spells CASSYGQPNEKLFF. CDR3 nucleotide sequence: TGTGCCAGCAGCTATGGACAGCCTAATGAAAAACTGTTTTTT.

This clonotype occurred a few times. The J gene is TRBJ2-1, the V gene TRBV9, with 7 bases fitting TRBD2. Germline V gives CDR1 SGDLS, CDR2 YYNGEE. V lost 0 bases and J lost 10; bases outside the gene matches: 1. This CDR3 is built from 12 residues. As DNA, the CDR3 is TGTGCCAGCAGCGTAGTCGGGGGGGAGCAGTTCTTC. This codes for CASSVVGGEQFF.

This clonotype was counted only a few times. This chain uses TRBV7-2 with TRBJ2-7; 9 nucleotides match TRBD2. Germline-derived CDR1 and CDR2 are SGHTA and FQGNSA. V dropped 1 base and J dropped 3; count of bases not matched to a gene: 7. The CDR3 is 16 residues long. The CDR3 DNA follows: TGTGCCAGCAGCTTAGGCGCGCTAGCGGGGAGCTACGAGCAGTACTTC. It encodes CASSLGALAGSYEQYF.

V is TRBV12-3 or TRBV12-4 and J is TRBJ2-3; the D gene is possibly TRBD1 (6 bases). V lost 7 bases to trimming and J lost 2 bases, with 16 bases between them. This CDR3 is 15 amino acids long. The CDR3 loop reads CASTSGGGVTDTQYF. In DNA, the CDR3 is TGTGCCAGCACCTCGGGTGGGGGCGTCACAGATACGCAGTATTTT.

This chain connects TRBV7-8 to TRBJ1-1; 7 bases are shared with TRBD1. The CDR3 runs to 13 residues. With 4 bases clipped from V and 4 bases from J, the junction kept 3 bases outside the gene matches. CDR1 and CDR2 from the germline V gene are SGHVS and FQNEAQ. This CDR3 is CASSSGGSTEAFF. DNA for the CDR3: TGTGCCAGCAGCTCAGGGGGTAGCACTGAAGCTTTCTTT. Supplemented by reference TRBV7-8 and TRBJ1-1, the full variable domain reads GAGVSQSPRYKVAKRGQDVALRCDPISGHVSLFWYQQALGQGPEFLTYFQNEAQLDKSGLPSDRFFAERPEGSVSTLKIQRTQQEDSAVYLCASSSGGSTEAFFGQGTRLTVV.

Only a few counts were recorded for this clonotype. The CDR3 nucleotides are TGCGCCAGCAGCCGGGACTCGGGCAACACTGAAGCTTTCTTT. Amino acids: CASSRDSGNTEAFF. The chain couples TRBV4-1 to TRBJ1-1; weak D call: TRBD1 (5 bases). The CDR3 spans 14 residues. In germline, CDR1 is MGHRA, CDR2 YSYEKL. The V and J ends lost 4 bases and 2 bases respectively, with 11 bases between them.

This clonotype has more than one count but fewer than ten. The chain employs TRBV12-3 or TRBV12-4 and TRBJ2-7, with 12 bases identical to TRBD1. The CDR3 contains 15 residues. The J segment lost 6 bases and the V segment lost 3 bases, leaving 6 bases of the junction unmatched. Here the CDR3 reads CASSFSPGQGAEQYF. As DNA, the CDR3 is TGTGCCAGCAGTTTTAGTCCGGGACAGGGGGCCGAGCAGTACTTC.

The chain links TRBV6-1 to TRBJ1-2; 7 nucleotides agree with TRBD1. Per germline, CDR1 MNHNS and CDR2 SASEGT. With 2 bases clipped from V and 4 bases from J, the junction kept 1 base outside the gene matches. This CDR3 has 13 amino acids. CDR3 protein: CASSETGAYGYTF. The CDR3 nucleotides read TGTGCCAGCAGTGAAACAGGGGCCTATGGCTACACCTTC.